The clone carrying this TCR beta chain turned up a few times. Its antigen is not identified. This CDR3 is 14 amino acids long. Trimming removed 5 bases from V and 12 bases from J, with 19 bases in between. Germline lookup yields CDR1 SGHAT and CDR2 FQNNGV. The authors divided CD4+ cells into CD45RA+ naive and CD45RA-negative memory subsets. This sample stems from a study of shared clonotypes between healthy human individuals. Study findings and constraints: A handful of donors held about 5% of naive CD4 clonotypes in common.

Sorted subsets were amplified in replicate PCRs using 200 to 250 ng DNA, approximately 30,000 T cell genomes. The table came from immunoSEQ multiplex PCR; TCRdb's copy has only in-frame clones and leaves some out. Among hundreds of thousands of clones, less than 85% were seen once, and the ten largest hold over 1.5%. Material for sequencing was memory CD4+ T cells sorted from blood. Noted subset: CD45RA-negative fraction. This sequence was found in a woman in her twenties or thirties in good health. This chain links TRBV11-2 with TRBJ1-4; a weak D match, TRBD1 (6 bases). Here the CDR3 reads CASSPLNRVGELFF. In DNA, the CDR3 is TGTGCCAGCAGCCCATTAAACAGGGTCGGGGAACTGTTTTTT. The variable domain in full, with the rest retrieved from reference TRBV11-2 and TRBJ1-4, is EAGVAQSPRYKIIEKRQSVAFWCNPISGHATLYWYQQILGQGPKLLIQFQNNGVVDDSQLPKDRFSAERLKGVDSTLKIQPAKLEDSAVYLCASSPLNRVGELFFGSGTQLSVL.